The 5 T cell receptor beta chains below come from one sample, sequenced in a study of T cell clonotyping in hematopoietic cell transplantation. Only in-frame clones appear in the TCRdb table, and some are missing; sequencing was by immunoSEQ multiplex PCR. The table has 4,000 to 5,000 clones, 85% to 95% seen once. The sequenced sample was peripheral blood mononuclear cells, obtained 30 days after allogeneic stem cell transplant. The source is a male patient aged 65-79 years who had an allogeneic stem cell transplant from an unrelated donor, so T cells may come from the graft donor. Some clones in this sample may be carry-over from other donors' samples.

This clone occurred once. The chain joins TRBV6-5 to TRBJ1-2, with D perhaps TRBD1 (5 bases). The CDR3 contains 14 residues. The germline V gene encodes CDR1 MNHEY and CDR2 SVGAGI. Trimming removed 0 bases from V and 4 bases from J, with 9 bases in between. The CDR3, as DNA: TGTGCCAGCAGTTACTCGGACATTGGCTATGGCTACACCTTC. Encoded protein: CASSYSDIGYGYTF.

This rearrangement joins TRBV6-5 to TRBJ2-2, with TRBD2 matching over 9 bases. With V trimmed by 5 bases and J by 0 bases, 1 base remained unmatched. CDR3 length: 15 residues. The germline V gene encodes CDR1 MNHEY and CDR2 SVGAGI. The CDR3 spells CASSASGTNTGELFF. The CDR3 region has the DNA TGTGCCAGCAGTGCTAGCGGGACGAACACCGGGGAGCTGTTTTTT.

The CDR3, as DNA: TGTGCCAGCAGCTTGGGCAGAAAGGGCTACGAGCAGTACTTC. It specifies CASSLGRKGYEQYF. The chain employs TRBV5-6 and TRBJ2-7; D call uncertain. Germline V gene data show CDR1 as SGHDT and CDR2 as YYEEEE. The V end was cut by 0 bases, the J end by 3 bases, with 10 bases between. This CDR3 is 14 amino acids long. The variable domain in full, completed from reference TRBV5-6 and TRBJ2-7, reads DAGVTQSPTHLIKTRGQQVTLRCSPKSGHDTVSWYQQALGQGPQFIFQYYEEEERQRGNFPDRFSGHQFPNYSSELNVNALLLGDSALYLCASSLGRKGYEQYFGPGTRLTVT.

The sample holds one count of this clone. The V call is TRBV28, the J call TRBJ1-2, with 9 positions matching TRBD1. V was clipped by 2 bases and J by 8 bases; unmatched bases: 9. The germline CDR1 and CDR2 sequences are MDHEN and SYDVKM. The CDR3 contains 15 residues. CDR3 coding DNA: TGTGCCAGCAGTTTAATTGAGGGACAGGGTAAGGGCTACACCTTC. The encoded protein is CASSLIEGQGKGYTF.

This clone was seen just once. The chain recombines TRBV19 with TRBJ2-1; 7 bases are a match to TRBD1. The ends lost 8 bases at V and 6 bases at J; junction bases unmatched: 22. The length of the CDR3 is 18 residues. Germline CDR1 is LNHDA and CDR2 is SQIVND (reference sequence). In DNA, the CDR3 is TGTGCCAGTTCACGTCGGGTCAGGGGGTCGATTTTTGCCAATGAGCAGTTCTTC. Its translation is CASSRRVRGSIFANEQFF.